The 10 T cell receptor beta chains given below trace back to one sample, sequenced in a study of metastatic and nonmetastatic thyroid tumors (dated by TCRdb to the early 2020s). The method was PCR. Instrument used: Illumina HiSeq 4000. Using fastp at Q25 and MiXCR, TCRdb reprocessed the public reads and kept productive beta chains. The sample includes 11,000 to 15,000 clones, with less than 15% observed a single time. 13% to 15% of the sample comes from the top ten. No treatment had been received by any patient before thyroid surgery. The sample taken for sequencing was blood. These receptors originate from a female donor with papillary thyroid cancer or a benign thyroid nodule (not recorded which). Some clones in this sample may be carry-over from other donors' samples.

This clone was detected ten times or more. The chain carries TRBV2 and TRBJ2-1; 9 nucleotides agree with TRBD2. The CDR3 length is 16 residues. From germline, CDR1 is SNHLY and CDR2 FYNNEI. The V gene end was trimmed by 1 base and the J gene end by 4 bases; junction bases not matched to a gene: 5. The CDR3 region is CASSEVRLAVYNEQFF. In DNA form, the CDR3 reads TGTGCCAGCAGTGAAGTCCGACTAGCGGTATACAATGAGCAGTTCTTC.

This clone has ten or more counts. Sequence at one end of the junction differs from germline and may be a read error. The CDR3: CVSSLAAQGNYGYTF. CDR3 DNA: TGTGTCAGCAGCTTAGCGGCACAGGGAAACTATGGCTACACCTTC. The rearrangement links TRBV7-2 to TRBJ1-2; possibly TRBD1 for D (6 bases). From germline, CDR1 is SGHTA and CDR2 FQGNSA. This CDR3 has 15 residues.

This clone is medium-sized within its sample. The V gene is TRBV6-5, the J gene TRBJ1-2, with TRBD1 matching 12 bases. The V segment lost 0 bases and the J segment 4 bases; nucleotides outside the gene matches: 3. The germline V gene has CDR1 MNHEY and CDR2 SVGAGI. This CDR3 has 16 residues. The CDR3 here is CASSYSGTGGGYGYTF. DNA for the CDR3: TGTGCCAGCAGTTACTCCGGGACAGGGGGCGGCTATGGCTACACCTTC.

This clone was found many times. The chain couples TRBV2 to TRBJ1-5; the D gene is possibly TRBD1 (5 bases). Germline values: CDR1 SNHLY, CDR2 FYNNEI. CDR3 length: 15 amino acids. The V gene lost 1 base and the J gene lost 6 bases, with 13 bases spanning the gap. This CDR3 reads CASSEGFRGSQPQHF. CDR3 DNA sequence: TGTGCCAGCAGTGAAGGGTTTCGGGGCAGTCAGCCCCAGCATTTT. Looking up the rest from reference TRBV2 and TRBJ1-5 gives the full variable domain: EPEVTQTPSHQVTQMGQEVILRCVPISNHLYFYWYRQILGQKVEFLVSFYNNEISEKSEIFDDQFSVERPDGSNFTLKIRSTKLEDSAMYFCASSEGFRGSQPQHFGDGTRLSIL.

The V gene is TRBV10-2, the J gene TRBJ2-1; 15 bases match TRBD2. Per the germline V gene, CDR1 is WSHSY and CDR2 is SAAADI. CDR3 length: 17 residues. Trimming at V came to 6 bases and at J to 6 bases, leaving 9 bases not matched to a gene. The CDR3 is CASRPTGLAGGLNEQFF. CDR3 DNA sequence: TGCGCCAGCAGACCCACCGGACTAGCGGGGGGGCTCAATGAGCAGTTCTTC.

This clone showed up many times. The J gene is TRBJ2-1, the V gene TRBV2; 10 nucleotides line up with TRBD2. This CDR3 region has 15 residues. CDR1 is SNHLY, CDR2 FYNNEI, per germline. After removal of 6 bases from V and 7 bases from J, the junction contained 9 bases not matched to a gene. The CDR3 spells CASRYIAGGRNEQFF. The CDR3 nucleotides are TGTGCCAGCAGGTACATAGCGGGGGGAAGGAATGAGCAGTTCTTC.

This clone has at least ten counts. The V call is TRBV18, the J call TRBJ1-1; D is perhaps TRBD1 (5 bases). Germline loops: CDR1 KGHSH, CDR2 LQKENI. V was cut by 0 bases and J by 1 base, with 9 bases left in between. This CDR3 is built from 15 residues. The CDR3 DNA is TGTGCCAGCTCACCACCGGCAGGGACGAACACTGAAGCTTTCTTT. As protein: CASSPPAGTNTEAFF.

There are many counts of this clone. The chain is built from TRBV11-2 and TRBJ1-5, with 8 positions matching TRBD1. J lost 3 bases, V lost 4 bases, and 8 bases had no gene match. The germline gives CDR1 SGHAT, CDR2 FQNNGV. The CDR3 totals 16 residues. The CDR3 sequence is CASSYRTGTPNQPQHF. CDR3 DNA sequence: TGTGCCAGCAGCTACCGGACAGGGACTCCCAATCAGCCCCAGCATTTT.

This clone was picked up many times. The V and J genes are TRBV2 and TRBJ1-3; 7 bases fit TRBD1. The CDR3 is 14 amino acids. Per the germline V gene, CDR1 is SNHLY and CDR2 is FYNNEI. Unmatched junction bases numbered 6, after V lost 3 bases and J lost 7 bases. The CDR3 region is CASSDGPRGNTIYF. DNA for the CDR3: TGTGCCAGCAGTGATGGCCCCAGGGGGAACACCATATATTTT.

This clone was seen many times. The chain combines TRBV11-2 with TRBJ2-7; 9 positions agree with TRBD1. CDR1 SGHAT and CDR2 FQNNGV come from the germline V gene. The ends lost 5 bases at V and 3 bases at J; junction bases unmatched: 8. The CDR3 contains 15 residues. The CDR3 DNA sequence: TGTGCCAGCAGCCCTTCCCCGGGACAGGGCTACGAGCAGTACTTC. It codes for CASSPSPGQGYEQYF.